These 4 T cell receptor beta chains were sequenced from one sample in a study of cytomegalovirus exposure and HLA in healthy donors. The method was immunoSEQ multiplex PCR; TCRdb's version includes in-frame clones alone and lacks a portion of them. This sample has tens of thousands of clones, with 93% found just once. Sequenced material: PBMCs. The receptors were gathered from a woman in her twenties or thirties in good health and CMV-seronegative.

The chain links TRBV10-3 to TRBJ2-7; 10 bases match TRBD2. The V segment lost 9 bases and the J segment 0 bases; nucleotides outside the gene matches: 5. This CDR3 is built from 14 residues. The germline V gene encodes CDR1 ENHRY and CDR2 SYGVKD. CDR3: CAIASGGLSYEQYF. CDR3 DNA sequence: TGTGCCATTGCTAGCGGGGGCCTCTCCTACGAGCAGTACTTC.

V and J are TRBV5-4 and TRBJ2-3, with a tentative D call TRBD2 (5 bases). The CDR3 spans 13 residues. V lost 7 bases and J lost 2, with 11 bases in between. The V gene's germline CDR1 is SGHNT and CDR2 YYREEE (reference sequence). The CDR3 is CASRGSYTDTQYF. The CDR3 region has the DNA TGTGCCAGCCGCGGGTCGTACACAGATACGCAGTATTTT.

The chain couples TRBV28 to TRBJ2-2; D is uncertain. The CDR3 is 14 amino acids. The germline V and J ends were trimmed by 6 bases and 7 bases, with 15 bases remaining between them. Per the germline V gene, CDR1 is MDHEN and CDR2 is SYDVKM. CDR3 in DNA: TGTGCCAGCAGGGCTCCGACAATGGGCGGGGAGCTGTTTTTT. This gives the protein CASRAPTMGGELFF.

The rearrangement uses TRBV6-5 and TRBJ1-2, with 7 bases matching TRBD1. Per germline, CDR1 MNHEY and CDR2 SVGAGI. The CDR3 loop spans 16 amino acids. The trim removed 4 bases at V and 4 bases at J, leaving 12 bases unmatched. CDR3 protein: CASSSTPGQLAYGYTF. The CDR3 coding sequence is TGTGCCAGCAGTTCAACACCGGGACAGCTAGCCTATGGCTACACCTTC.